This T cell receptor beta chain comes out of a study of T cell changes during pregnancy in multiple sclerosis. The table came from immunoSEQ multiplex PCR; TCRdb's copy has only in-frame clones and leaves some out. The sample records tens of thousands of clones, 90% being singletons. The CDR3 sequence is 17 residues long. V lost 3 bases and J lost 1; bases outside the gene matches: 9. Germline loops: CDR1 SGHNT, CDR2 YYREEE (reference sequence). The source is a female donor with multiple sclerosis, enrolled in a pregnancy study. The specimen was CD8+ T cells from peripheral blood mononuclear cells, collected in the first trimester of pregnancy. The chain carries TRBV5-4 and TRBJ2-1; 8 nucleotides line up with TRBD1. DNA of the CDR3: TGTGCCAGCAGCTCCCGGGACAGGCCTCTGTCCTACAATGAGCAGTTCTTC. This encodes CASSSRDRPLSYNEQFF.